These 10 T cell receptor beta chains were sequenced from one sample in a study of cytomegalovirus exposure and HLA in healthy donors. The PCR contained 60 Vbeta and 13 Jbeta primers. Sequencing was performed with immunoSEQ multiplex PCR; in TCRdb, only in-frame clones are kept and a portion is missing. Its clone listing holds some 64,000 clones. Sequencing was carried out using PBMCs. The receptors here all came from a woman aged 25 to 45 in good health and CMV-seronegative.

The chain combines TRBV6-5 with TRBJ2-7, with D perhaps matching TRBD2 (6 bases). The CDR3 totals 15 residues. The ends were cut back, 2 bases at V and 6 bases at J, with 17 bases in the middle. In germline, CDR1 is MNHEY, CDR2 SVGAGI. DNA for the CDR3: TGTGCCAGCAGTTACGGGGGAAGGGGAGGATCCGAGCAGTACTTC. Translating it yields CASSYGGRGGSEQYF.

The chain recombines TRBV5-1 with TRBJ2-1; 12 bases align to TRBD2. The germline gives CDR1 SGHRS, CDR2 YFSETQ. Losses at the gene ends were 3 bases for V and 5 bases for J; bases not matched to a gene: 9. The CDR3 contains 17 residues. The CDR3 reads CASSSRLAGEINNEQFF. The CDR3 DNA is TGCGCCAGCAGCTCTAGACTAGCGGGGGAAATAAACAATGAGCAGTTCTTC.

This CDR3 is CASSLSLAGLREQFF. For the CDR3, the DNA is TGTGCCAGCAGTTTATCGCTAGCGGGATTGCGGGAGCAGTTCTTC. V usage is TRBV28 and J usage is TRBJ2-1; 9 bases agree with TRBD2. Looked up from germline, CDR1 is MDHEN and CDR2 is SYDVKM. The CDR3 is 15 residues long. With 1 base clipped from V and 10 bases from J, the junction kept 8 bases outside the gene matches.

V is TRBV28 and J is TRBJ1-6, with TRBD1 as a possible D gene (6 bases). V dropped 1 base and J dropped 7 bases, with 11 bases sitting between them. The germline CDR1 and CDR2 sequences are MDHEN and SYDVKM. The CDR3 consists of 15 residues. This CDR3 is CASSLSTGPNSPLHF. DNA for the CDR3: TGTGCCAGCAGTTTATCGACAGGACCAAATTCACCCCTCCACTTT.

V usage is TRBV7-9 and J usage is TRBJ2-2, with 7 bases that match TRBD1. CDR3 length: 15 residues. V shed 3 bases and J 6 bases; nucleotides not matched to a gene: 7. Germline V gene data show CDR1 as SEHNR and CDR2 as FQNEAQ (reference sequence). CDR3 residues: CASSLYQGVPGELFF. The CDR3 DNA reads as TGTGCCAGCAGCTTGTATCAGGGGGTTCCCGGGGAGCTGTTTTTT. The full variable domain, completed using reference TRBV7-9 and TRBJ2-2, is DTGVSQNPRHKITKRGQNVTFRCDPISEHNRLYWYRQTLGQGPEFLTYFQNEAQLEKSRLLSDRFSAERPKGSFSTLEIQRTEQGDSAMYLCASSLYQGVPGELFFGEGSRLTVL.

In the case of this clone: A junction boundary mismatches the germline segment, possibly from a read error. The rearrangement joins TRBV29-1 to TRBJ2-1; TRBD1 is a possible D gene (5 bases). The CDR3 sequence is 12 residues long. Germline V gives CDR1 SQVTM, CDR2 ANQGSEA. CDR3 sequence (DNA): TGCAGCGTGACAGCCTCCGACAATGAGCAGTTCTTC. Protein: CSVTASDNEQFF.

As DNA, the CDR3 is TGTGCCAGCAGAACTAGGGGGACAGGTACAGATACGCAGTATTTT. Translated: CASRTRGTGTDTQYF. The chain couples TRBV6-5 to TRBJ2-3; 8 positions agree with TRBD1. Germline V gene lookup returns CDR1 MNHEY and CDR2 SVGAGI. After removal of 6 bases from V and 3 bases from J, the junction contained 8 bases not matched to a gene. This CDR3 has 15 residues.

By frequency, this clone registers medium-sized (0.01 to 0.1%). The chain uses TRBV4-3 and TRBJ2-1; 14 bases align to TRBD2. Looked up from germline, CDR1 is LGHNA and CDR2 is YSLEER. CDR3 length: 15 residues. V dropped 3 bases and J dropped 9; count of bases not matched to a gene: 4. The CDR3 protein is CASSHGLAGGFEQFF. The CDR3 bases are TGCGCCAGCAGCCACGGACTAGCGGGGGGTTTTGAGCAGTTCTTC.

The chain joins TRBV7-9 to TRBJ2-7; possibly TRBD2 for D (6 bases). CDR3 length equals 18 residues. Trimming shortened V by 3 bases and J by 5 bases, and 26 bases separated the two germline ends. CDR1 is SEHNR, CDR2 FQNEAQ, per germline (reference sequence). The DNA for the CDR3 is TGTGCCAGCAGCTTTTCCCCGCCGGGACTCCAACGACGGCACGAGCAGTACTTC. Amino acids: CASSFSPPGLQRRHEQYF. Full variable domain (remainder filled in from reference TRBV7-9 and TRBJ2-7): DTGVSQNPRHKITKRGQNVTFRCDPISEHNRLYWYRQTLGQGPEFLTYFQNEAQLEKSRLLSDRFSAERPKGSFSTLEIQRTEQGDSAMYLCASSFSPPGLQRRHEQYFGPGTRLTVT.

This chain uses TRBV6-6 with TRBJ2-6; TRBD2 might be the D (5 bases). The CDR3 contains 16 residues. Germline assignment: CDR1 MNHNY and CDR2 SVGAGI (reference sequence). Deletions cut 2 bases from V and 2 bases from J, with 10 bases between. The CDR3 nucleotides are TGTGCCAGCAGTTACCCGTCGGGGACTGGGGCCAACGTCCTGACTTTC. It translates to CASSYPSGTGANVLTF.